The 22 T cell receptor beta chains presented below share a single source sample, sequenced in a study of regulatory T cells in long-lasting Graves disease. Arm-PCR of CDR3 regions and iRepertoire HTBI primers were used to build TCR beta libraries. TCRdb analysed the multiplex PCR reads with MiXCR anew, one entry per CDR3 protein. Counted here are about 500,000 distinct CDR3 sequences, around 16% occurring once; the ten biggest clones make up over 9%. Time point here: newly diagnosed GD, antithyroid drugs for less than 3 months. The TCR library was made from RNA that had been extracted from PBMCs in TRIzol. The same data also went into a second study, on T cells in Graves' hyperthyroidism and ophthalmopathy.

The input for sequencing was peripheral blood mononuclear cells (PBMCs), taken at new diagnosis, from a patient treated with antithyroid drugs. The source is a man in his forties with Graves disease.

The chain has TRBV29-1 and TRBJ2-5; no reliable D call. Deletions cut 5 bases from V and 3 bases from J, with 10 bases between. CDR3 length: 12 amino acids. CDR1 is SQVTM and CDR2 is ANQGSEA in the germline V gene. CDR3 region: CSVSRVKETQYF. In nucleotides, the CDR3 is TGCAGCGTTTCACGGGTTAAAGAGACCCAGTACTTC.

Points on this clonotype: This may be a read error: a much more frequent sequence differs by one nucleotide. This chain connects TRBV7-8 to TRBJ2-5; 9 nucleotides align to TRBD2. CDR3 length: 14 amino acids. Germline V gene data show CDR1 as SGHVS and CDR2 as FQNEAQ. The CDR3 protein is CASSGLAGQEAQYF. The CDR3 DNA reads as TGTGCCAGCAGTGGGCTAGCGGGGCAAGAGGCCCAGTACTTC.

The sample holds many counts of this clonotype. The chain recombines TRBV6-1 with TRBJ2-3; 8 bases fit TRBD1. V trimming: 6 bases; J trimming: 5 bases; junction bases outside the gene matches: 10. Germline V gives CDR1 MNHNS, CDR2 SASEGT. This CDR3 has 15 amino acids. The CDR3 is CASSVQGQVKDTQYF. CDR3 bases: TGTGCCAGCAGCGTCCAGGGACAGGTGAAAGATACGCAGTATTTT.

This clonotype was observed a handful of times. The chain joins TRBV30 to TRBJ1-5, with 8 bases that match TRBD1. The V and J ends lost 2 bases and 5 bases, in that order; junction bases with no gene match: 11. The CDR3 has 16 residues. The germline CDR1 and CDR2 sequences are GTSNPN and SVGIG (reference sequence). This chain's CDR3 is CAWSTPGGTGDQPQHF. CDR3 DNA: TGTGCCTGGAGTACCCCTGGCGGGACAGGAGATCAGCCCCAGCATTTT.

This clonotype was detected many times. The chain combines TRBV2 with TRBJ1-1, with D possibly being TRBD1 (5 bases). V shed 6 bases and J shed 5 bases, with 16 bases lying between them. Per germline, CDR1 SNHLY and CDR2 FYNNEI. This CDR3 is built from 14 residues. The CDR3 nucleotides are TGTGCCAGCAGCAGAACCGGGGCCGAGACTGAAGCTTTCTTT. This codes for CASSRTGAETEAFF.

This clonotype has at least ten counts. The chain has TRBV29-1 and TRBJ2-7; D call uncertain. The germline gives CDR1 SQVTM, CDR2 ANQGSEA. The CDR3 runs to 14 residues. Trimming took 3 bases from V and 0 from J, leaving 12 bases between them. CDR3 sequence (DNA): TGCAGCGTTGAGGTGCGCGCGAGCTCCTACGAGCAGTACTTC. It codes for CSVEVRASSYEQYF.

The chain joins TRBV6-2 or TRBV6-3 to TRBJ1-1, with 7 bases aligning to TRBD1. The CDR3 length is 15 residues. V trimming: 6 bases; J trimming: 0 bases; junction bases outside the gene matches: 7. The germline V gene encodes CDR1 MNHEY and CDR2 SVGEGT. CDR3 in amino acids: CASSRQGTVNTEAFF. The CDR3 region has the DNA TGTGCCAGCAGCCGACAAGGGACAGTGAACACTGAAGCTTTCTTT.

V is TRBV19 and J is TRBJ1-3; 7 positions match TRBD1. This CDR3 has 14 residues. V was clipped by 6 bases and J by 3 bases; unmatched bases: 5. Germline V gene sequence: CDR1 LNHDA, CDR2 SQIVND (reference sequence). The CDR3 here is CASRTGQFGNTIYF. The CDR3, as DNA: TGTGCCAGTAGAACGGGACAGTTTGGAAACACCATATATTTT.

This clonotype was seen only a few times. The chain links TRBV2 to TRBJ2-7, with D tentatively TRBD2 (6 bases). The germline CDR1 and CDR2 sequences are SNHLY and FYNNEI. There are 13 residues in the CDR3. V shed 7 bases and J shed 0 bases, with 10 bases lying between them. CDR3 region: CASTQRVSYEQYF. The CDR3 DNA is TGTGCCAGCACCCAGCGGGTCTCCTACGAGCAGTACTTC. The full variable domain, completed using reference TRBV2 and TRBJ2-7, is EPEVTQTPSHQVTQMGQEVILRCVPISNHLYFYWYRQILGQKVEFLVSFYNNEISEKSEIFDDQFSVERPDGSNFTLKIRSTKLEDSAMYFCASTQRVSYEQYFGPGTRLTVT.

In its sample, this clonotype was seen many times. V is TRBV12-3 or TRBV12-4 and J is TRBJ2-1, with D perhaps TRBD1 or TRBD2 (5 bases each). Trimming stripped 5 bases from V and 6 bases from J, with 11 bases between. CDR3 length: 13 residues. This CDR3 reads CASSEGISNEQFF. The CDR3 nucleotides read TGTGCCAGCAGTGAGGGGATTAGCAATGAGCAGTTCTTC.

The chain employs TRBV6-2 or TRBV6-3 and TRBJ1-1; D gene uncertain. Trimming took off 7 bases at V and 4 bases at J, with 19 bases between the two ends. The CDR3 consists of 15 residues. Germline assignment: CDR1 MNHEY and CDR2 SVGEGT. The CDR3 DNA follows: TGTGCCAGCAAATTAGGCGGATTAGTTCGCACTGAAGCTTTCTTT. This encodes CASKLGGLVRTEAFF.

This clonotype was counted many times. The chain has TRBV2 and TRBJ2-3; D is ambiguous. CDR3 length: 11 residues. CDR1 and CDR2 from the germline V gene are SNHLY and FYNNEI. With 5 bases removed from V and 4 bases from J, the gap between germline ends came to 4 bases. CDR3 bases: TGTGCCAGCAGTCCGGCAGATACGCAGTATTTT. This encodes CASSPADTQYF.

This clonotype was counted at least ten times. This chain joins TRBV20-1 and TRBJ2-1; D is uncertain. The CDR3 covers 18 residues. The V end lost 3 bases, the J end lost 0 bases, and 21 bases lay between the germline ends. Germline lookup yields CDR1 DFQATT and CDR2 SNEGSKA (reference sequence). Here the CDR3 reads CSARSVDWRLSSYNEQFF. CDR3 DNA sequence: TGCAGTGCTAGGTCGGTCGATTGGCGGCTGAGCTCCTACAATGAGCAGTTCTTC.

This clonotype was recorded once. The chain carries TRBV28 and TRBJ2-6, with TRBD1 matching 7 bases. The germline CDR1 and CDR2 sequences are MDHEN and SYDVKM. This CDR3 is 15 amino acids long. Unmatched junction bases numbered 4, after V lost 8 bases and J lost 0 bases. The CDR3 region has the DNA TGTGCCAGCGGGGGACAGATCTCTGGGGCCAACGTCCTGACTTTC. Translating gives CASGGQISGANVLTF.

Many counts were recorded for this clonotype. The chain employs TRBV11-2 and TRBJ2-7; D is perhaps TRBD1 or TRBD2 (6 bases each). CDR3 length equals 15 residues. Trimming removed 5 bases at V and 1 base at J, with 15 bases between. CDR1 and CDR2 from the germline V gene are SGHAT and FQNNGV. The CDR3 DNA follows: TGTGCCAGCAGCCTCCCGGGGGCCAGTTCCTACGAGCAGTACTTC. It specifies CASSLPGASSYEQYF.

This clonotype was seen more than once but under ten times. The chain is built from TRBV7-2 and TRBJ2-7, with D possibly being TRBD2 (5 bases). Germline CDR1 SGHTA, CDR2 FQGNSA. V was trimmed by 5 bases and J by 1 base, leaving 18 bases between them. The CDR3 sequence is 16 residues long. The chain's CDR3 is CASSQRRNRGSYEQYF. In DNA form, the CDR3 reads TGTGCCAGCAGCCAAAGACGGAACCGGGGTTCCTACGAGCAGTACTTC.

The gene calls are TRBV24-1 and TRBJ2-5; D is perhaps TRBD2 (6 bases). The CDR3 totals 12 residues. Germline lookup yields CDR1 KGHDR and CDR2 SFDVKD. Trimming removed 9 bases from V and 4 bases from J, with 11 bases in between. The CDR3 DNA follows: TGTGCCACCGGTCGGGGAGGAGAGACCCAGTACTTC. Translating gives CATGRGGETQYF.

This clonotype was observed at least ten times. The chain uses TRBV12-3 or TRBV12-4 and TRBJ2-2; 7 bases agree with TRBD2. The CDR3 has 14 amino acids. V lost 5 bases, J lost 6 bases, and 6 bases stayed unmatched. In nucleotides, the CDR3 is TGTGCCAGCAGTCGTCCGGGACTACCCGGGGAGCTGTTTTTT. Its translation: CASSRPGLPGELFF.

The V and J genes are TRBV30 and TRBJ2-7; the match to TRBD2 covers 8 bases. CDR3 length equals 13 residues. With 3 bases clipped from V and 2 bases from J, the junction kept 3 bases outside the gene matches. CDR1 is GTSNPN, CDR2 SVGIG, per germline (reference sequence). The CDR3 loop reads CAWRPAGAYEQYF. CDR3 sequence (DNA): TGTGCCTGGAGGCCAGCGGGGGCCTACGAGCAGTACTTC.

The chain joins TRBV5-1 to TRBJ1-3; D remains ambiguous. Trimming took off 0 bases at V and 0 bases at J, with 10 bases between the two ends. Looked up from germline, CDR1 is SGHRS and CDR2 is YFSETQ. CDR3 size: 16 residues. The CDR3 nucleotides read TGCGCCAGCAGCTTGGAACAGAGTAGCTCTGGAAACACCATATATTTT. Translated, it gives CASSLEQSSSGNTIYF.

Points on this clonotype: The germline gene is not matched at one end of the junction; a read error may be the cause. The gene calls are TRBV10-3 and TRBJ2-1; D is uncertain. The CDR3 totals 12 residues. Germline CDR1 reads ENHRY; CDR2 reads SYGVKD. The CDR3 region has the DNA TGTGCCGTCAGTGATCCAATGTGGGGGCAGTTCTTC. It is translated as CAVSDPMWGQFF.

As regards this clonotype: A much larger clone differs by one base, so this may be a read error. This chain joins TRBV2 and TRBJ1-2, with 7 positions matching TRBD1. CDR1 SNHLY and CDR2 FYNNEI come from the germline V gene. CDR3 length equals 14 residues. In nucleotides, the CDR3 is TGTGCCAGCAACCTTGACAGGGTTGACTATGGCTACGCCTTC. Its translation: CASNLDRVDYGYAF.